This is a list of T cell receptor beta chains from one sample in a study of blood T cell repertoires in COVID-19. Clones were read by immunoSEQ multiplex PCR, and TCRdb kept only the in-frame ones, dropping some. The sample shows under 250,000 clones, roughly four fifths of them seen only once. Material for sequencing was PBMCs or T cells enriched from blood (not recorded which). All receptors derive from a woman aged 40 to 50 with acute COVID-19. Each CDR3 is given with its conserved first and last residue. The D gene is left open where the match is weak. Some rows mark clone size as missing; the rest say once, few, many or name a class of expanded clone.

D	J	V	size	CDR3	DNA
TRBD2	TRBJ2-7	TRBV28	NA	CASSLSPFPLAGGSYEQYF	TGTGCCAGCAGTTTATCCCCTTTTCCCCTAGCGGGAGGGTCCTACGAGCAGTACTTC
TRBD1	TRBJ1-2	TRBV5-1	NA	CASSSGTGGGYGYTF	TGCGCCAGCAGCTCTGGGACAGGCGGAGGCTATGGCTACACCTTC
NA	TRBJ2-1	TRBV2	NA	CASSVRNGASRDEQFF	TGTGCCAGCAGTGTAAGGAATGGAGCGTCCAGGGATGAGCAGTTCTTC
NA	TRBJ1-4	TRBV5-1	NA	CASSLGARNNEKLFF	TGCGCCAGCAGCTTGGGGGCCAGAAATAATGAAAAACTGTTTTTT
NA	TRBJ1-6	TRBV6-4	NA	CASSDPAGKGNSPLHF	TGTGCCAGCAGTGACCCTGCCGGGAAAGGAAATTCACCCCTCCACTTT
TRBD1	TRBJ2-3	TRBV9	NA	CASSSSGGAGGRDTQYF	TGTGCCAGCAGCTCATCTGGTGGGGCAGGGGGCAGAGATACGCAGTATTTT
TRBD1	TRBJ2-7	TRBV2	NA	CAITGGSYEQYF	TGTGCCATTACAGGGGGTTCCTACGAGCAGTACTTC
NA	TRBJ2-7	TRBV5-1	NA	CASSLGGSATYEEQYF	TGCGCCAGCAGCTTGGGTGGTAGCGCGACCTACGAAGAGCAGTACTTC
NA	TRBJ2-5	TRBV30	few	CAWSKGRLETQYF	TGTGCCTGGAGCAAGGGGCGCCTTGAGACCCAGTACTTC
TRBD1	TRBJ1-5	TRBV6-5	NA	CASRPGQGHNQPQHF	TGTGCCAGCAGACCGGGACAGGGTCATAATCAGCCCCAGCATTTT
TRBD1	TRBJ1-1	TRBV27	NA	CASRRQGARTEAFF	TGTGCCAGCAGGAGACAGGGGGCAAGGACTGAAGCTTTCTTT
TRBD1	TRBJ2-7	TRBV6-2/TRBV6-3	NA	CASSRQGRPYEQYF	TGTGCCAGCAGTCGACAGGGGAGGCCATACGAGCAGTACTTC
NA	TRBJ1-4	TRBV30	NA	CAWSVLSAGAFNEKLFF	TGTGCCTGGAGTGTATTATCGGCGGGGGCTTTTAATGAAAAACTGTTTTTT
TRBD2	TRBJ2-1	TRBV29-1	NA	CSVESSGAYNEQFF	TGCAGCGTTGAGAGTAGCGGGGCCTACAATGAGCAGTTCTTC
NA	TRBJ2-1	TRBV7-2	NA	CASSLIQRNYNEQFF	TGTGCCAGCAGCTTAATCCAGCGGAACTACAATGAGCAGTTCTTC
NA	TRBJ1-1	TRBV4-3	once	CASSQDRKGRFRGAAFF	TGCGCCAGCAGCCAAGATCGAAAGGGCAGATTCCGGGGGGCAGCTTTCTTT
TRBD2	TRBJ2-1	TRBV2	NA	CASIPGTSGNEQFF	TGTGCCAGCATCCCGGGCACTAGCGGCAATGAGCAGTTCTTC
NA	TRBJ2-3	TRBV4-2	NA	CASSQDSWRGPSSTDTQYF	TGTGCCAGCAGCCAAGATTCCTGGCGGGGGCCTTCTAGCACAGATACGCAGTATTTT
TRBD1	TRBJ1-1	TRBV18	NA	CASSPSPGTGNTEAFF	TGTGCCAGCTCACCAAGCCCCGGGACAGGCAACACTGAAGCTTTCTTT
NA	TRBJ1-2	TRBV5-1	NA	CASSLGGYRADGYTF	TGCGCCAGCAGCTTGGGTGGGTACAGGGCCGATGGCTACACCTTC
NA	TRBJ1-6	TRBV7-9	NA	CASSLQGYSPLHF	TGTGCCAGCAGCTTACAGGGGTACTCACCCCTCCACTTT
NA	TRBJ1-6	TRBV4-1	NA	CASSQEGSSYNSPLHF	TGCGCCAGCAGCCAAGAGGGGAGCTCCTATAATTCACCCCTCCACTTT
NA	TRBJ1-1	TRBV5-4	NA	CASRAQMNTEAFF	TGTGCCAGCAGGGCTCAGATGAACACTGAAGCTTTCTTT
NA	TRBJ1-1	TRBV12-3/TRBV12-4	NA	CASSPRAAEAFF	TGTGCCAGCAGCCCCCGAGCGGCTGAAGCTTTCTTT
TRBD1	TRBJ1-3	TRBV7-9	NA	CASSLGAGGIGNTIYF	TGTGCCAGCAGCTTAGGGGCAGGGGGCATTGGAAACACCATATATTTT
NA	TRBJ1-4	TRBV2	NA	CASSALQGTNEKLFF	TGTGCCAGCAGCGCCCTCCAGGGCACTAATGAAAAACTGTTTTTT